The T cell receptor beta chain under discussion was sequenced for a study of OX40 agonist ivuxolimab in advanced cancers. As for the study in general: The dose of intravenous ivuxolimab that patients received every 2 weeks ranged from 0.01 to 10 mg/kg. Partial responses occurred in three patients (one hepatocellular carcinoma, two cutaneous melanoma). General study results and limits: Low normalized T-cell clonal expansion also characterized some of the nonresponders.

As to this clone: Its antigen is unknown.

Trimming took 4 bases from V and 1 from J, leaving 7 bases between them. Germline-derived CDR1 and CDR2 are MGHRA and YSYEKL. The CDR3 runs to 13 residues. Profiled with immunoSEQ multiplex PCR; TCRdb holds only in-frame clones, not every one. The sample holds about 77,000 clones, roughly 89% seen once. Sequenced here: CD4+ or CD8+ T cells sorted from blood, sampled in a trial of the OX40 agonist ivuxolimab. This sequence was found in an adult with an advanced solid tumor such as melanoma, head and neck, liver or kidney cancer. The chain carries TRBV4-1 and TRBJ1-1; a possible D gene is TRBD1 (5 bases). The CDR3 here is CASSRGRNTEAFF. CDR3 coding DNA: TGCGCCAGCAGCCGGGGACGGAACACTGAAGCTTTCTTT.